This passage covers 32 T cell receptor beta chains from one sample sequenced in a study of T-cell reconstitution after alpha-beta-depleted transplantation in children. Preparation of the TCRbeta library was carried out with unique molecular identifiers. MiXCR, run by TCRdb on the PCR reads, gives a single entry per CDR3 protein. The sample lists hundreds of thousands of distinct CDR3 sequences; roughly 15% were seen once. Sequenced here: PBMCs from the stem cell graft donor, sampled from the stem cell graft. Receptors were obtained from a human donor who donated a stem cell graft to a child with acute myeloid leukemia.

In this sample, this clonotype turned up a few times. J is TRBJ2-5 and V is TRBV9, with unresolved D. The length of the CDR3 is 16 residues. In germline, CDR1 is SGDLS, CDR2 YYNGEE. Trimming left V 1 base short and J 0 bases short, with 13 bases between. The CDR3 nucleotides read TGTGCCAGCAGCGTAACCCACCTTCCCAACCAAGAGACCCAGTACTTC. Translation: CASSVTHLPNQETQYF.

The sample holds many counts of this clonotype. V and J are TRBV20-1 and TRBJ2-1; TRBD1 matches at 8 bases. This CDR3 has 14 residues. CDR1 is DFQATT and CDR2 is SNEGSKA in the germline V gene (reference sequence). V shed 6 bases and J 2 bases; nucleotides not matched to a gene: 6. CDR3 sequence (DNA): TGCAGTGCAAAGGACAGGGCCACCTACAATGAGCAGTTCTTC. It translates to CSAKDRATYNEQFF.

This clonotype was seen a handful of times. V and J are TRBV7-2 and TRBJ2-6; no clear D. Germline values: CDR1 SGHTA, CDR2 FQGNSA. V was pared by 2 bases and J by 0 bases, with 8 bases between. This CDR3 has 16 amino acids. CDR3 coding DNA: TGTGCCAGCAGCTTAATACAGATCTCTGGGGCCAACGTCCTGACTTTC. Translation gives CASSLIQISGANVLTF.

In this sample, this clonotype turned up a few times. Written as DNA, the CDR3 is TGTGCCAGCAGGCGGGGCCCTGGTGACGAGCAGTACTTC. Residues: CASRRGPGDEQYF. The chain is built from TRBV13 and TRBJ2-7; D perhaps matches TRBD2 (6 bases). Germline lookup yields CDR1 PRHDT and CDR2 FYEKMQ (reference sequence). The CDR3 runs to 13 residues. The germline V and J ends were trimmed by 6 bases and 5 bases, with 14 bases remaining between them.

The table lists this clonotype with many counts. The chain uses TRBV20-1 and TRBJ2-5; 12 positions match TRBD1. V lost 1 base and J lost 5; bases outside the gene matches: 5. The CDR3 extends over 15 amino acids. Germline V gene sequence: CDR1 DFQATT, CDR2 SNEGSKA (reference sequence). CDR3 sequence (DNA): TGCAGTGCTAGAGGGGACAGGGGGCAGGGGGAGACCCAGTACTTC. Its translation is CSARGDRGQGETQYF.

The V gene is TRBV6-5, the J gene TRBJ2-2; 7 bases align to TRBD2. V lost 7 bases, J lost 0 bases, and 8 bases stayed unmatched. Germline values: CDR1 MNHEY, CDR2 SVGAGI. CDR3 length: 16 amino acids. The CDR3 DNA sequence: TGTGCCAGCACTTTGGCTAGCGGTCCGAACACCGGGGAGCTGTTTTTT. Amino acid sequence: CASTLASGPNTGELFF.

This clonotype came up many times. The chain uses TRBV9 and TRBJ1-2; no clear D gene. The germline V and J ends were trimmed by 0 bases and 6 bases, with 9 bases remaining between them. The CDR3 covers 13 residues. Per germline, CDR1 SGDLS and CDR2 YYNGEE. DNA for the CDR3: TGTGCCAGCAGCGTAGAATGGATGGATGGCTACACCTTC. Encoded protein: CASSVEWMDGYTF. Drawing the rest from reference TRBV9 and TRBJ1-2, the complete variable domain is DSGVTQTPKHLITATGQRVTLRCSPRSGDLSVYWYQQSLDQGLQFLIQYYNGEERAKGNILERFSAQQFPDLHSELNLSSLELGDSALYFCASSVEWMDGYTFGSGTRLTVV.

This clonotype was detected ten times or more. The chain is built from TRBV20-1 and TRBJ1-1, with a possible D match to TRBD1 (5 bases). V lost 3 bases, J lost 1 base, and 9 bases lay in between. CDR3 length equals 13 residues. In germline, CDR1 is DFQATT, CDR2 SNEGSKA (reference sequence). The DNA for the CDR3 is TGCAGTGCTAGGGACAAGTGGAACACTGAAGCTTTCTTT. This encodes CSARDKWNTEAFF.

Regarding this clonotype: A much bigger clone sits one base away, suggesting this may be a read error. The chain combines TRBV7-2 with TRBJ2-3; D assignment may be TRBD1 or TRBD2 (5 bases each). The CDR3 has 11 residues. Germline CDR1 is SGHTA and CDR2 is FQGNSA. The CDR3 DNA reads as TGTGCCGGGGGTAGTACAGATACGCATTATTTT. This gives the protein CAGGSTDTHYF.

This clonotype was recorded a few times. The J gene is TRBJ1-1, the V gene TRBV6-1; tentatively, D is TRBD1 (6 bases). Germline V gene lookup returns CDR1 MNHNS and CDR2 SASEGT. Trimming took 6 bases from V and 5 from J, leaving 13 bases between them. The CDR3 covers 13 residues. The CDR3 loop is CASRSRGETEAFF. Written as DNA, the CDR3 is TGTGCCAGCAGGAGCAGGGGAGAGACTGAAGCTTTCTTT.

This clonotype was counted ten times or more. The CDR3 DNA follows: TGCAGTGCTAGCGCCAGGGCCGGTGAGCAGTTCTTC. Translation: CSASARAGEQFF. The chain uses TRBV20-1 and TRBJ2-1, with D possibly being TRBD1 (5 bases). V shed 3 bases and J shed 9 bases, with 12 bases lying between them. This CDR3 has 12 amino acids. CDR1 and CDR2 (germline): DFQATT, SNEGSKA (reference sequence).

The chain links TRBV4-1 to TRBJ1-2, with D tentatively TRBD1 (6 bases). In germline, CDR1 is MGHRA, CDR2 YSYEKL. This CDR3 spans 14 amino acids. Trimming took 0 bases from V and 8 from J, leaving 13 bases between them. CDR3 sequence (DNA): TGCGCCAGCAGCCAAGACGGGGGGCGAAAAGGCTACACCTTC. Translation: CASSQDGGRKGYTF.

This clonotype came up many times. This sequence joins TRBV12-3 or TRBV12-4 and TRBJ2-1; possible D gene TRBD1, 6 bases. Trimming pared 10 bases from V and 6 bases from J, leaving 13 bases between. The CDR3 consists of 12 residues. The DNA of the CDR3 is TGTGCCACCTCGACAGGTGCCAATGAGCAGTTCTTC. This gives the protein CATSTGANEQFF.

V gene TRBV20-1 combines with J gene TRBJ2-1, with D unclear. The CDR3 spans 14 residues. Germline CDR1 is DFQATT and CDR2 is SNEGSKA (reference sequence). Trimming took 1 base from V and 5 from J, leaving 12 bases between them. In nucleotides, the CDR3 is TGCAGTGCTAGAGGTGGACCGAAGCACAATGAGCAGTTCTTC. Its translation is CSARGGPKHNEQFF.

The table lists this clonotype with many counts. The CDR3 region is CASSLVGYGYTF. The CDR3 nucleotides are TGTGCCAGCAGCTTAGTCGGCTATGGCTACACCTTC. The chain uses TRBV7-2 and TRBJ1-2; no clear D. V gave up 1 base and J gave up 4 bases, with 4 bases separating them. The germline CDR1 and CDR2 sequences are SGHTA and FQGNSA. The CDR3 length is 12 residues.

This clonotype has at least ten counts. The chain combines TRBV20-1 with TRBJ1-5; 7 bases agree with TRBD1. CDR1 and CDR2 from the germline V gene are DFQATT and SNEGSKA (reference sequence). CDR3 size: 14 residues. The V gene end was trimmed by 5 bases and the J gene end by 1 base; junction bases not matched to a gene: 5. As DNA, the CDR3 is TGCAGTGCTCACAGGGGAGAAAGCAATCAGCCCCAGCATTTT. It codes for CSAHRGESNQPQHF.

This clonotype has ten or more counts. The V and J genes are TRBV6-5 and TRBJ2-5; 9 bases match TRBD1. Per germline, CDR1 MNHEY and CDR2 SVGAGI. The CDR3 is made up of 18 amino acids. The junction had 10 bases not matched to a gene; V was cut back by 0 bases and J by 2 bases. The CDR3 loop is CASSYSKATGTGQETQYF. In nucleotides, the CDR3 is TGTGCCAGCAGTTACTCGAAGGCAACCGGGACAGGGCAAGAGACCCAGTACTTC.

The chain couples TRBV12-3 or TRBV12-4 to TRBJ1-6; 7 bases line up with TRBD1. Losses at the gene ends were 5 bases for V and 7 bases for J; bases not matched to a gene: 8. CDR3 length: 15 amino acids. The CDR3 DNA reads as TGTGCCAGCAGTAACAGGGGCGCGGGGAATTCACCCCTCCACTTT. Translated: CASSNRGAGNSPLHF.

J is TRBJ2-5 and V is TRBV25-1, with D possibly being TRBD1 or TRBD2 (6 bases each). V gave up 2 bases and J gave up 1 base, with 11 bases separating them. The germline V gene encodes CDR1 MGHDK and CDR2 SYGVNS. This CDR3 is built from 15 residues. The CDR3 region has the DNA TGTGCCAGCAGTGAAATCAAGGGGGGCCAAGAGACCCAGTACTTC. Translation gives CASSEIKGGQETQYF. The full variable domain, rest sourced from reference TRBV25-1 and TRBJ2-5, is EADIYQTPRYLVIGTGKKITLECSQTMGHDKMYWYQQDPGMELHLIHYSYGVNSTEKGDLSSESTVSRIRTEHFPLTLESARPSHTSQYLCASSEIKGGQETQYFGPGTRLLVL.

The sample holds many counts of this clonotype. The V gene is TRBV20-1, the J gene TRBJ1-4; TRBD1 aligns across 8 bases. The CDR3 is made up of 13 amino acids. Germline trimming cut 5 bases from V and 4 bases from J; bases unmatched to any gene: 3. Germline CDR1 is DFQATT and CDR2 is SNEGSKA (reference sequence). CDR3 in DNA: TGCAGTGCTGCTACAGGGGGTAATGAAAAACTGTTTTTT. Its translation: CSAATGGNEKLFF.

This clonotype has at least ten counts. The rearrangement uses TRBV5-6 and TRBJ2-3; no definite D call. The V end lost 1 base, the J end lost 4 bases, and 7 bases lay between the germline ends. CDR1 and CDR2 (germline): SGHDT, YYEEEE. The CDR3 consists of 13 residues. In DNA form, the CDR3 reads TGTGCCAGCAGCTTGCGGTCGGCAGATACGCAGTATTTT. Translated: CASSLRSADTQYF.

V usage is TRBV7-9 and J usage is TRBJ2-3; no clear D gene. V lost 4 bases to trimming and J lost 2 bases, with 13 bases between them. Germline V gives CDR1 SEHNR, CDR2 FQNEAQ (reference sequence). The CDR3 totals 15 residues. DNA for the CDR3: TGTGCCAGCAGCTCCCCTCGCACTTTCACAGATACGCAGTATTTT. It codes for CASSSPRTFTDTQYF.

V is TRBV7-9 and J is TRBJ2-1, with 7 positions matching TRBD2. The junction had 18 bases not matched to a gene; V was cut back by 4 bases and J by 9 bases. This CDR3 spans 17 amino acids. Germline V gene sequence: CDR1 SEHNR, CDR2 FQNEAQ (reference sequence). CDR3 DNA sequence: TGTGCCAGCAGCTATACGGTAGGCGGGGGATTATTTGGTGAGCAGTTCTTC. Protein product: CASSYTVGGGLFGEQFF.

This clonotype was counted between two and nine times. The chain employs TRBV6-2 or TRBV6-3 and TRBJ2-5; D is perhaps TRBD2 (5 bases). Germline V gene sequence: CDR1 MNHEY, CDR2 SVGEGT. The CDR3 spans 13 residues. Trimming took off 7 bases at V and 4 bases at J, with 13 bases between the two ends. The CDR3 region is CASTKRELETQYF. In DNA, the CDR3 is TGTGCCAGCACTAAAAGGGAGCTAGAGACCCAGTACTTC.

In this sample, this clonotype turned up a few times. This chain uses TRBV6-1 with TRBJ1-1; no definite D call. The CDR3 length is 14 residues. V lost 0 bases to trimming and J lost 4 bases, with 9 bases between them. Germline assignment: CDR1 MNHNS and CDR2 SASEGT. The CDR3 here is CASSEAHNPTEAFF. DNA for the CDR3: TGTGCCAGCAGTGAAGCGCACAACCCCACTGAAGCTTTCTTT.

The V and J genes are TRBV12-3 or TRBV12-4 and TRBJ1-2; D ambiguous. Trimming cost V 1 base and J 5 bases, with 5 bases left between them. The CDR3 runs to 12 residues. CDR3 sequence (DNA): TGTGCCAGCAGTTTAGAGCAGTATGGCTACACCTTC. Translation: CASSLEQYGYTF.

This clonotype was detected ten times or more. The chain uses TRBV29-1 and TRBJ1-3; a possible D gene is TRBD1 (5 bases). V shed 6 bases and J shed 0 bases, with 18 bases lying between them. The CDR3 loop spans 16 amino acids. From germline, CDR1 is SQVTM and CDR2 ANQGSEA. The CDR3 nucleotides read TGCAGCGTGGAATACTTCAGGGAGAACTCTGGAAACACCATATATTTT. Amino acids: CSVEYFRENSGNTIYF.

This clonotype has a count of ten or more. The CDR3 DNA follows: TGTGCCAGCAGTTACTCGCCTAGCGGGGGAATCTACAATGAGCAGTTCTTC. As protein: CASSYSPSGGIYNEQFF. The chain couples TRBV6-2 or TRBV6-3 to TRBJ2-1; 10 nucleotides line up with TRBD2. With 0 bases clipped from V and 3 bases from J, the junction kept 5 bases outside the gene matches. The CDR3 extends over 17 amino acids. Germline CDR1 and CDR2: MNHEY and SVGEGT.

This clonotype came up a few times. The chain uses TRBV25-1 and TRBJ2-7, with no clear D. Per the germline V gene, CDR1 is MGHDK and CDR2 is SYGVNS. The CDR3 covers 11 residues. Trimming removed 5 bases from V and 7 bases from J, with 9 bases in between. CDR3 sequence reads: CASSTQREQYF. In DNA, the CDR3 is TGTGCCAGCAGTACCCAACGGGAGCAGTACTTC.

This clonotype was found many times. The V and J genes are TRBV7-2 and TRBJ2-1; TRBD1 agrees at 7 bases. Per the germline V gene, CDR1 is SGHTA and CDR2 is FQGNSA. CDR3 size: 14 residues. Trimming removed 5 bases from V and 5 bases from J; junction bases left unmatched: 6. The chain's CDR3 is CASSLDRANNEQFF. Here the CDR3 DNA reads TGTGCCAGCAGCCTCGACAGGGCGAACAATGAGCAGTTCTTC. Full variable domain (remainder filled in from reference TRBV7-2 and TRBJ2-1): GAGVSQSPSNKVTEKGKDVELRCDPISGHTALYWYRQSLGQGLEFLIYFQGNSAPDKSGLPSDRFSAERTGGSVSTLTIQRTQQEDSAVYLCASSLDRANNEQFFGPGTRLTVL.

This clonotype was counted at least ten times. J is TRBJ1-4 and V is TRBV20-1; 7 bases align to TRBD1. Germline V gives CDR1 DFQATT, CDR2 SNEGSKA (reference sequence). The CDR3 loop spans 16 amino acids. V lost 1 base, J lost 0 bases, and 5 bases stayed unmatched. CDR3 loop: CSARGQGNPTNEKLFF. CDR3 sequence (DNA): TGCAGTGCTAGAGGACAGGGAAACCCAACTAATGAAAAACTGTTTTTT.

This clonotype has a count of ten or more. V is TRBV5-5 and J is TRBJ2-1; the D is unclear. CDR1 is SGHKS and CDR2 is YYEKEE in the germline V gene (reference sequence). CDR3 size: 16 residues. V was cut by 4 bases and J by 0 bases, with 14 bases left in between. CDR3 amino acids: CASSLLGDPSYNEQFF. CDR3 sequence (DNA): TGTGCCAGCAGCCTCCTCGGTGATCCCTCCTACAATGAGCAGTTCTTC. The full variable domain, completed using reference TRBV5-5 and TRBJ2-1, is DAGVTQSPTHLIKTRGQQVTLRCSPISGHKSVSWYQQVLGQGPQFIFQYYEKEERGRGNFPDRFSARQFPNYSSELNVNALLLGDSALYLCASSLLGDPSYNEQFFGPGTRLTVL.